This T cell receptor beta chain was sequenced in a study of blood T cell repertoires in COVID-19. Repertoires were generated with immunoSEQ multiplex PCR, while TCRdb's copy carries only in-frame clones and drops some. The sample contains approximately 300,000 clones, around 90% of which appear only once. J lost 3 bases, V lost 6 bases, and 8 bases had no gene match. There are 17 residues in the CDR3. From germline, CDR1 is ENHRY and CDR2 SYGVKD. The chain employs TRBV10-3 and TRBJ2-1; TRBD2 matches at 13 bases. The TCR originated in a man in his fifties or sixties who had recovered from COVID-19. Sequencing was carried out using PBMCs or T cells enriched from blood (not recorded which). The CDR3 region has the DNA TGTGCCATCAGCTATTCCGGGACTAGCGGGATCTACAATGAGCAGTTCTTC. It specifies CAISYSGTSGIYNEQFF.